The clone carrying this T cell receptor beta chain was seen only a few times. Trimming shortened V by 1 base and J by 3 bases, and 7 bases separated the two germline ends. Germline CDR1 SEHNR, CDR2 FQNEAQ (reference sequence). CDR3 length equals 14 residues. In the original analysis: The assay estimated nucleated cells by amplifying reference gene primers. Assay: immunoSEQ multiplex PCR; the TCRdb copy retains only in-frame clones and omits some. V and J calls and clone size are given by that table; D and trimming were obtained from the DNA. The sample comprises 200,000 to 250,000 clones, approximately 86% of which are singletons, and 3% rests with the top ten. The source of the sample is a study of blood T cell repertoires in COVID-19. Study summary: Samples of COVID-19 (acute and convalescent) were obtained from the United States, Italy and Spain. Sources were T cells, B-cell-depleted T cells, or PBMCs; the material itself was cDNA or gDNA.

The V call is TRBV7-9, the J call TRBJ1-5, with D possibly TRBD1 on 5 matching bases. Sequenced: peripheral blood. This receptor was obtained from a man in his sixties with acute or convalescent COVID-19. CDR3 in amino acids: CASSLGQYNQPQHF. For the CDR3, the DNA is TGTGCCAGCAGCTTAGGACAGTACAATCAGCCCCAGCATTTT.